The 11 T cell receptor beta chains below all came from one sample that was sequenced in a study of T cell repertoires and Cas9 in healthy adults. Clones were read by immunoSEQ multiplex PCR, and TCRdb kept only the in-frame ones, dropping some. The repertoire holds about 14,000 clones, with roughly 89% as singletons. Input material: Tregs (CD4+, CD25+, CD127-, CD137-, CD154-) from PBMCs; culture status not recorded. Receptors originate from a human donor in good health.

The chain joins TRBV2 to TRBJ2-2, with TRBD1 matching 8 bases. Unmatched junction bases numbered 7, after V lost 3 bases and J lost 1 base. The germline V gene has CDR1 SNHLY and CDR2 FYNNEI. This CDR3 contains 17 residues. The CDR3 DNA sequence: TGTGCCAGCAGTGATAATTGGGACAGGCTGAACACCGGGGAGCTGTTTTTT. Residues: CASSDNWDRLNTGELFF.

The chain uses TRBV11-2 and TRBJ2-1; tentatively, D is TRBD1 (5 bases). The CDR3 spans 16 residues. Per the germline V gene, CDR1 is SGHAT and CDR2 is FQNNGV. V shed 5 bases and J shed 4 bases, with 18 bases lying between them. DNA for the CDR3: TGTGCCAGCAGCACCCTAGGGGTCGTTCCTTACAATGAGCAGTTCTTC. This translates into CASSTLGVVPYNEQFF.

The chain joins TRBV12-5 to TRBJ2-5, with a tentative D call TRBD2 (6 bases). Trimming shortened V by 8 bases and J by 7 bases, and 20 bases separated the two germline ends. This CDR3 region has 14 residues. Germline CDR1 reads LGHNT; CDR2 reads FRNRAP. The CDR3 loop is CASSPVGVEGTQYF. CDR3 sequence (DNA): TGTGCTAGTTCACCGGTGGGCGTGGAGGGGACCCAGTACTTC.

J is TRBJ1-2 and V is TRBV6-5; D unresolved. The V end was cut by 7 bases, the J end by 10 bases, with 16 bases between. The CDR3 is made up of 12 amino acids. CDR1 and CDR2 (germline): MNHEY, SVGAGI. This CDR3 is CASTSPGGSYTF. The CDR3 DNA reads as TGTGCCAGCACGAGCCCAGGAGGTTCCTACACCTTC.

The gene calls are TRBV4-3 and TRBJ2-1; unclear D gene. The CDR3 consists of 13 residues. Looked up from germline, CDR1 is LGHNA and CDR2 is YSLEER. Between the trimmed V and J ends, which lost 4 bases and 9 bases, there was a span of 13 bases. CDR3 bases: TGCGCCAGCAGCCCCGGACCTGCCAGTGAGCAGTTCTTC. Protein product: CASSPGPASEQFF.

The sample holds one count of this clone. This chain connects TRBV7-9 to TRBJ1-3, with D tentatively TRBD1 (5 bases). The CDR3 is 14 amino acids. Germline CDR1 SEHNR, CDR2 FQNEAQ (reference sequence). Trimming shortened V by 4 bases and J by 4 bases, and 11 bases separated the two germline ends. CDR3 region: CASSSRGTGNTIYF. The CDR3 DNA reads as TGTGCCAGCAGCTCGCGAGGGACGGGAAACACCATATATTTT.

This rearrangement joins TRBV5-5 to TRBJ1-1; 10 nucleotides agree with TRBD1. CDR3 length: 15 residues. Looked up from germline, CDR1 is SGHKS and CDR2 is YYEKEE (reference sequence). Trimming at V came to 3 bases and at J to 5 bases, leaving 7 bases not matched to a gene. In DNA, the CDR3 is TGTGCCAGCAGCTCGACAGGGGGCCTGGGTACTGAAGCTTTCTTT. It codes for CASSSTGGLGTEAFF.

This chain uses TRBV28 with TRBJ1-6, with a tentative D call TRBD1 (5 bases). The germline gives CDR1 MDHEN, CDR2 SYDVKM. CDR3 length equals 15 residues. Trimming removed 7 bases from V and 9 bases from J, with 19 bases in between. The CDR3 region has the DNA TGTGCCAGCAAGCGGGGGGGAACTGTGAGTTCACCCCTCCACTTT. This gives the protein CASKRGGTVSSPLHF.

V gene TRBV28 combines with J gene TRBJ1-1; the match to TRBD1 covers 8 bases. V trimming: 4 bases; J trimming: 4 bases; junction bases outside the gene matches: 11. In germline, CDR1 is MDHEN, CDR2 SYDVKM. The CDR3 spans 16 residues. The CDR3 region is CASSYSRTGGVTEAFF. CDR3 in DNA: TGTGCCAGCAGTTACTCCAGAACAGGGGGTGTCACTGAAGCTTTCTTT.

In regard to this clone: At one end, the junction sequence differs from germline, possibly due to a read error. In the same sample, other DNA sequences code for this CDR3. The rearrangement joins TRBV2 to TRBJ1-1; 8 nucleotides match TRBD1. This CDR3 region has 14 residues. Germline lookup yields CDR1 SNHLY and CDR2 FYNNEI. The CDR3 DNA follows: TGTGCCAAAAAGGGGACAGGAAATTTGGCTGAAGCTTTCTTC. Translating gives CAKKGTGNLAEAFF.

This chain joins TRBV28 and TRBJ1-3; D not resolved. Germline CDR1 and CDR2: MDHEN and SYDVKM. This CDR3 contains 14 residues. V lost 1 base and J 6 bases, leaving 10 bases between the germline ends. The CDR3 is CASSLFVTQNTIYF. Here the CDR3 DNA reads TGTGCCAGCAGTTTATTTGTTACTCAAAACACCATATATTTT.